These 19 T cell receptor beta chains share one sample of origin, sequenced in a study of T cells after yellow fever vaccination. TCRdb itself ran the 5' RACE reads through MiXCR, one entry per CDR3 protein. The sample shows approximately 300,000 distinct CDR3 sequences, roughly 9.4% of them seen only once. Sequenced here: PBMCs, sampled on the day of the first yellow fever vaccination. These receptors originate from a man between 18 and 29 years old who received the YFV17D yellow fever vaccine.

Ten or more counts support this clonotype. One end of the junction does not line up with germline, which may come from a read error. CDR3 residues: CASSFPRGENAEAFF. For the CDR3, the DNA is TGCGCCAGCAGCTTCCCCCGGGGAGAGAACGCTGAAGCTTTCTTT. The genes are TRBV5-1 and TRBJ1-1; D gene ambiguous. The CDR3 length is 15 residues. Germline V gene lookup returns CDR1 SGHRS and CDR2 YFSETQ. Supplemented by reference TRBV5-1 and TRBJ1-1, the full variable domain reads KAGVTQTPRYLIKTRGQQVTLSCSPISGHRSVSWYQQTPGQGLQFLFEYFSETQRNKGNFPGRFSGRQFSNSRSEMNVSTLELGDSALYLCASSFPRGENAEAFFGQGTRLTVV.

This clonotype was observed a few times. This chain links TRBV13 with TRBJ2-1; no definite D call. V lost 0 bases, J lost 4 bases, and 7 bases lay in between. This CDR3 spans 14 amino acids. In germline, CDR1 is PRHDT, CDR2 FYEKMQ (reference sequence). DNA of the CDR3: TGTGCCAGCAGCTTAGGACAACTATACAATGAGCAGTTCTTC. Its protein product is CASSLGQLYNEQFF. The full variable domain, in which reference TRBV13 and TRBJ2-1 provide the parts outside the CDR3, is AAGVIQSPRHLIKEKRETATLKCYPIPRHDTVYWYQQGPGQDPQFLISFYEKMQSDKGSIPDRFSAQQFSDYHSELNMSSLELGDSALYFCASSLGQLYNEQFFGPGTRLTVL.

This clonotype was observed a handful of times. The chain has TRBV18 and TRBJ1-3; possibly TRBD1 for D (5 bases). The germline CDR1 and CDR2 sequences are KGHSH and LQKENI. The CDR3 runs 17 residues. V gave up 8 bases and J gave up 0 bases, with 20 bases separating them. The CDR3 spells CASTREPAEFSGNTIYF. The CDR3 DNA reads TGTGCCAGCACCAGGGAGCCGGCCGAATTCTCTGGAAACACCATATATTTT.

The V and J genes are TRBV7-3 and TRBJ2-3; the match to TRBD2 covers 11 bases. This CDR3 region has 17 residues. From germline, CDR1 is SGHTA and CDR2 FQGTGA. V shed 5 bases, J shed 5 bases, and the junction held 12 bases outside the gene matches. The CDR3 DNA follows: TGTGCCAGCAGCCGGACGTATAGCGGGGGGGCGGAAGATACGCAGTATTTT. It specifies CASSRTYSGGAEDTQYF.

This clonotype was detected a few times. This chain connects TRBV6-1 to TRBJ2-1; D ambiguous. V was clipped by 9 bases and J by 4 bases, with 10 bases between them. CDR1 is MNHNS and CDR2 is SASEGT in the germline V gene. The CDR3 has 12 amino acids. This chain's CDR3 is CASDGQYNEQFF. In DNA, the CDR3 is TGTGCCAGTGATGGGCAGTACAATGAGCAGTTCTTC.

This clonotype was seen more than once but under ten times. The chain is built from TRBV5-1 and TRBJ2-7; 10 bases align to TRBD2. Trimming removed 4 bases from V and 1 base from J; junction bases left unmatched: 11. This CDR3 region has 17 residues. The V gene's germline CDR1 is SGHRS and CDR2 YFSETQ. CDR3 protein: CASSTAISSGRSYEQYF. Here the CDR3 DNA reads TGCGCCAGCAGCACAGCCATCTCTAGCGGGAGATCCTACGAGCAGTACTTC.

In its sample, this clonotype was seen a few times. The V call is TRBV5-1, the J call TRBJ2-1; 9 bases fit TRBD1. Trimming removed 3 bases from V and 5 bases from J; junction bases left unmatched: 3. CDR3 size: 14 residues. Per germline, CDR1 SGHRS and CDR2 YFSETQ. The CDR3 region has the DNA TGCGCCAGCAGCTGGGGACAGGGAGACAATGAGCAGTTCTTC. This encodes CASSWGQGDNEQFF.

The CDR3 is CSARDILGASGNTIYF. CDR3 in DNA: TGCAGTGCTAGAGATATTTTGGGGGCTTCTGGAAACACCATATATTTT. The V and J genes are TRBV20-1 and TRBJ1-3; maybe TRBD1 (6 bases). The V and J ends lost 0 bases and 1 base respectively, with 13 bases between them. Looked up from germline, CDR1 is DFQATT and CDR2 is SNEGSKA (reference sequence). This CDR3 is 16 amino acids long.

This clonotype came up many times. A read error may account for a junction end that differs from germline. The chain combines TRBV7-2 with TRBJ2-5; D not certain. The CDR3 spans 12 residues. In germline, CDR1 is SGHTA, CDR2 FQGNSA. The DNA for the CDR3 is TGTGCCAGCAGCTTAGAGCGTTCAGACGCGGACTTC. Its protein product is CASSLERSDADF.

The CDR3 spells CASRPDRGNIQYF. The CDR3 bases are TGCGCCAGCAGACCGGACCGGGGAAACATTCAGTACTTC. The chain uses TRBV5-1 and TRBJ2-4; TRBD2 is a possible D gene (5 bases). CDR1 and CDR2 (germline): SGHRS, YFSETQ. This CDR3 has 13 amino acids. Deletions cut 5 bases from V and 6 bases from J, with 12 bases between.

This chain joins TRBV19 and TRBJ2-1, with D perhaps TRBD2 (6 bases). The CDR3 totals 12 residues. Trimming took off 7 bases at V and 6 bases at J, with 10 bases between the two ends. Germline V CDR1 and CDR2: LNHDA, SQIVND (reference sequence). CDR3 nucleotides: TGTGCCAGTACCTCCGGGGGCAATGAGCAGTTCTTC. Residues: CASTSGGNEQFF.

This clonotype was found a few times. J is TRBJ1-4 and V is TRBV20-1, with D maybe TRBD1 (5 bases). Germline CDR1 is DFQATT and CDR2 is SNEGSKA (reference sequence). Deletions cut 8 bases from V and 0 bases from J, with 13 bases between. CDR3 length equals 14 residues. The CDR3 loop is CSPEGRATNEKLFF. CDR3 coding DNA: TGCAGTCCCGAGGGGAGAGCAACTAATGAAAAACTGTTTTTT.

The chain recombines TRBV28 with TRBJ2-3; 8 nucleotides line up with TRBD2. The CDR3 length is 12 residues. From germline, CDR1 is MDHEN and CDR2 SYDVKM. V lost 8 bases and J lost 6; bases outside the gene matches: 4. CDR3 in amino acids: CASFGRGDTQYF. CDR3 DNA sequence: TGTGCCAGCTTCGGGAGGGGGGATACGCAGTATTTT.

This clonotype was counted only a few times. The chain couples TRBV7-9 to TRBJ2-3; D possibly uses TRBD1 or TRBD2 (5 bases each). The CDR3 has 15 residues. Germline V gene lookup returns CDR1 SEHNR and CDR2 FQNEAQ (reference sequence). V was clipped by 5 bases and J by 0 bases, with 12 bases between them. Here the CDR3 DNA reads TGTGCCAGCAGCCTCAGGGACGCTAGCACAGATACGCAGTATTTT. It codes for CASSLRDASTDTQYF.

This clonotype was counted a few times. The CDR3: CATPAGTEEEGPNYEQYF. Written as DNA, the CDR3 is TGCGCCACCCCCGCCGGGACAGAGGAAGAGGGTCCGAACTACGAGCAGTACTTC. The chain employs TRBV23-1 and TRBJ2-7; TRBD1 aligns across 7 bases. TRBV23-1 is identified as an open reading frame with a role that is uncertain. The CDR3 contains 18 residues. Trimming at V came to 10 bases and at J to 3 bases, leaving 24 bases not matched to a gene.

This clonotype appeared a few times. The chain links TRBV7-9 to TRBJ1-1, with 8 bases aligning to TRBD1. This CDR3 has 15 amino acids. The germline V gene encodes CDR1 SEHNR and CDR2 FQNEAQ (reference sequence). The trim removed 4 bases at V and 1 base at J, leaving 5 bases unmatched. CDR3 nucleotide sequence: TGTGCCAGCAGCTCCCATGACAGGGGGAACACTGAAGCTTTCTTT. Translated, it gives CASSSHDRGNTEAFF.

This clonotype was recorded many times. The CDR3 spells CASSSRTGYNEQFF. CDR3 DNA: TGCGCCAGCAGCAGTCGGACGGGGTACAATGAGCAGTTCTTC. The chain has TRBV5-1 and TRBJ2-1; D is perhaps TRBD2 (5 bases). Germline V lookup: CDR1 SGHRS, CDR2 YFSETQ. The CDR3 is made up of 14 amino acids. V was clipped by 4 bases and J by 4 bases, with 12 bases between them.

This chain joins TRBV7-6 and TRBJ2-4; TRBD2 aligns across 8 bases. This CDR3 is 16 amino acids long. Germline V gives CDR1 SGHVS, CDR2 FNYEAQ. Trimming cost V 4 bases and J 0 bases; bases outside gene matches: 5. The CDR3 sequence is CASSSGGREAKNIQYF. The CDR3, as DNA: TGTGCCAGCAGCTCGGGGGGGCGGGAAGCCAAAAACATTCAGTACTTC.

J is TRBJ1-1 and V is TRBV19, with 11 positions matching TRBD1. This CDR3 contains 15 residues. Germline-derived CDR1 and CDR2 are LNHDA and SQIVND (reference sequence). The junction had 15 bases not matched to a gene; V was cut back by 11 bases and J by 7 bases. CDR3 DNA sequence: TGTGCCTCGGACCGGGGGACAGGGGGAGGGGATGAAGCTTTCTTT. Translated, it gives CASDRGTGGGDEAFF.